This TCR beta chain was sequenced for a study of blood T cells in healthy people across ages (dated by TCRdb to 2013 to 2016). General notes on the study: In model experiments, template switching captured roughly one uniquely barcoded TCR beta cDNA molecule for every two T cells. The donors were divided into four age groups: young (average approximately 15 years), middle-aged (roughly 40), aged (about 61) and long-lived (82). To avoid experimental bias, donors of different ages were distributed randomly across sequencing lanes. Using deep sequencing normalized with unique cDNA molecular identifiers, the study measured how TCR beta repertoire diversity changes with age. For two donors (one aged 18 to 30 and one aged 80 or older), the study analyzed two additional independent replicas of 1 million unique cDNA reads from the same blood draw. Overall study results and their limits: A strong correlation was found between observed TCR beta diversity and the percentage of naive T cells measured by flow cytometry. Compared with the aged group, the long-lived group had more naive CD4+ T cells, fewer expanded clones and increased TCR diversity, a pattern suggesting age selection. Observed TCR beta diversity per million T cells fell roughly linearly with age, and a significant reduction was already apparent by age roughly 40. Because profiling used bulk unsorted PBMCs, naive and antigen-experienced compartments could not be compared conclusively. Estimates of total diversity based on one million sequenced T cells were considered lower bounds and underestimates. Because donor CMV infection status was unknown, age-related changes in expanded clonotypes were potentially confounded.

Receptors were amplified or captured by 5' RACE. The reads were generated on an Illumina HiSeq 2500. A second roughly 6 to 12 cycle PCR used a sample-barcoded 5' primer and a J-beta primer mix. Each TCR beta cDNA molecule received a unique molecular identifier from a template-switch 5' adaptor carrying 12 random nucleotides. Each sample yielded at least 2.5 million CDR3-containing paired-end reads. The Mint cDNA synthesis kit, primed by a TRBC-specific oligonucleotide, was used to synthesize first-strand cDNA from all RNA. All cDNA was treated with uracil-DNA glycosylase and then went through a first 18-cycle PCR with the universal primers M1SS and BC2_uni_R. Turning to the authors' computational methods: For normalization, 1 million high-quality reads, each with a distinct molecular identifier, were randomly selected from each sample. Reads with shared molecular identifiers were discarded instead of being binned into consensus sequences. CDR3 identification, clonotype clustering and error correction used MiTCR with a Q25 quality threshold and the strictest error-elimination algorithm. A nonparametric unseen species model with Euler transformation was used to estimate a lower bound on total TCR beta diversity. The public reads were run again by TCRdb, first through fastp at Q25 and then through MiXCR, and only productive beta chains were kept. Identical CDR3 proteins give one entry, which carries the most common genes and DNA. TCRdb, not the original authors, processed these V and J calls. The sample table records roughly 2 million distinct CDR3 sequences; just under 50% of these occur just once. 2.1% of the sample is in the top ten clones.

V lost 1 base and J lost 4 bases, and the count of bases not matched to a germline gene is 7. In the germline V gene, CDR1 corresponds to KGHDR and CDR2 to SFDVKD. The CDR3 contains 17 residues, cysteine and phenylalanine counted. The entry retains the CDR3 DNA only, 51 bases that are in frame from base 1. The donors were under 40 Caucasian individuals from Russia, aged roughly 6 to 100 years, who were systemically healthy. About 9.1 milliliters of peripheral blood were collected from each donor into EDTA-treated Vacutainer tubes. Ficoll-Paque density-gradient centrifugation was used to isolate PBMCs, with at least 6 million obtained per sample. Total RNA, at least 5.5 micrograms per sample, was extracted from PBMCs with Trizol reagent. For every donor, an aliquot of PBMCs went through flow cytometry to measure the percentages of naive CD45RAhigh/CD27high T cells. Comments on this clonotype: Its specific antigen is unknown. Per-nucleotide qualities are absent, and no much larger clonotype sits a single base away.

This TCR derives from a woman aged 40-49 years in good health. Sequenced material: blood. The V and J genes are TRBV24-1 and TRBJ2-3, with 10 bases matching TRBD2. The sequenced DNA: TGTGCCACCAGTGATTTCCGAGGGACTAGCGTCGCAGATACGCAGTATTTT. Translated, this gives CATSDFRGTSVADTQYF.